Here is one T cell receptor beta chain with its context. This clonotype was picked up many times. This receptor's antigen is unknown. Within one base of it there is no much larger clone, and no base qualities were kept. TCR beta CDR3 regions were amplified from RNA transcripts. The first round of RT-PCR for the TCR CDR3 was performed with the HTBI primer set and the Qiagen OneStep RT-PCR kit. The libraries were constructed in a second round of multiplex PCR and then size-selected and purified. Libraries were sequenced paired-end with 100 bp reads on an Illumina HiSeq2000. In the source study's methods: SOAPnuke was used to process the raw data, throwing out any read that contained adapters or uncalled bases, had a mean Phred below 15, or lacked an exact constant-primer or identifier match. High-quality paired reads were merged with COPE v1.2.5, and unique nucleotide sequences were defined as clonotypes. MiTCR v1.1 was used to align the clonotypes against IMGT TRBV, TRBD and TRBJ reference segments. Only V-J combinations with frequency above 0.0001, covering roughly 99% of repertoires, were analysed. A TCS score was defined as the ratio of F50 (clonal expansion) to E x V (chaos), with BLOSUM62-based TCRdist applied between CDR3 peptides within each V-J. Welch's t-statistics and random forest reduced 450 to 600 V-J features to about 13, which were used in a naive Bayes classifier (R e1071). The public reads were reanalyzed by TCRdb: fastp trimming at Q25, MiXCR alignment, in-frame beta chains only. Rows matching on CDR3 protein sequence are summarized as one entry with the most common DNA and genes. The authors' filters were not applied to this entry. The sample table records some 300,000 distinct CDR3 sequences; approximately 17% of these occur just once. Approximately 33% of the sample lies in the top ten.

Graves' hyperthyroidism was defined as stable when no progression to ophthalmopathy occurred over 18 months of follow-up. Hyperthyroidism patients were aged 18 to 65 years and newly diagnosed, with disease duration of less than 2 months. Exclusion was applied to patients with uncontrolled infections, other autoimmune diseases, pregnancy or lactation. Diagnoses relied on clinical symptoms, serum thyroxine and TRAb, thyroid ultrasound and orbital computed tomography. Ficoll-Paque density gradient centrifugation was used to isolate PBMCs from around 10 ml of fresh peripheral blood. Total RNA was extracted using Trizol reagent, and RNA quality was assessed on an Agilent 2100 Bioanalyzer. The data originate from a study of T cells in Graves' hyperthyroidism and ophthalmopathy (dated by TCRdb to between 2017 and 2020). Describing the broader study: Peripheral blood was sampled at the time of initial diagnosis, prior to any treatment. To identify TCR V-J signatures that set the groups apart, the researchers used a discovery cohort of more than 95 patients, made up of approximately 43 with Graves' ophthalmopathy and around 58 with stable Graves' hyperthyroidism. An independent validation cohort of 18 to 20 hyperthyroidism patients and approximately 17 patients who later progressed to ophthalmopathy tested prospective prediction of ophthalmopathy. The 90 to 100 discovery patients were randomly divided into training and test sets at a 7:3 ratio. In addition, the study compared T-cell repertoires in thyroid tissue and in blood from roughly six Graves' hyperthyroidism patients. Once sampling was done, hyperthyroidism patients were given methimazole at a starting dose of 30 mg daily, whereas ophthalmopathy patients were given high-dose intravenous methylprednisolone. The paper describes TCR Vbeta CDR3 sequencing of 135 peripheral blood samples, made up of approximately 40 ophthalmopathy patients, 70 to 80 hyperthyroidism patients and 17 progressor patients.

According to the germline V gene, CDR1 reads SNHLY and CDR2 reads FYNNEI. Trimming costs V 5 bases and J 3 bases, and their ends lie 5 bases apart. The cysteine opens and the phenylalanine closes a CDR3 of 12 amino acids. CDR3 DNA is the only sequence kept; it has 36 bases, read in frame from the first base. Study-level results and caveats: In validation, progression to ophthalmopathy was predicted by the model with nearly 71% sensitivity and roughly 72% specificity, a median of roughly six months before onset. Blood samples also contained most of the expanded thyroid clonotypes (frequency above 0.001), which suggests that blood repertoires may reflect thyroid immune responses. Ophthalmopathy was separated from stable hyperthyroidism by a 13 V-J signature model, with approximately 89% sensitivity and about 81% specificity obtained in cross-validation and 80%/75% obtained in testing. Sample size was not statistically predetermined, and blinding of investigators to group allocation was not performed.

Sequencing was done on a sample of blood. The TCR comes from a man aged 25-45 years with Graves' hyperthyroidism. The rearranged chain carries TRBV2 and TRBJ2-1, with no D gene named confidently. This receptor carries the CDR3 CASSSDYNEQFF. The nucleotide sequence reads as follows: TGTGCCAGCAGTTCCGACTACAATGAGCAGTTCTTC.